The present TCR beta chain was sequenced within a study of T cell responses to AZD1222 COVID-19 vaccine. Overall study: Both about-4-week and about-12-week second-dose recipients were combined. General study findings and limits: Possibly, clonal diversity was underestimated; donors were largely white British and included more females.

Libraries were prepared by immunoSEQ multiplex PCR; TCRdb keeps only in-frame clonotypes and omits some of them. Of over 95,000 clones listed, approximately 90% are singletons. The CDR3 is 15 residues long. Germline CDR1 is LGHDT and CDR2 is YNNKEL (reference sequence). V shed 4 bases and J shed 5 bases, with 15 bases lying between them. A word on this clone: The antigen remains undetermined.

The receptor's source is an adult in good health. The rearrangement joins TRBV3-1 (or the pseudogene TRBV3-2) to TRBJ2-1; D may match TRBD1 or TRBD2 (5 bases each). Sequenced material: peripheral blood, taken on day 0 of AZD1222 vaccination. CDR3 DNA sequence: TGTGCCAGCAGCCGAGGGGTGCAAATTCACAATGAGCAGTTCTTC. This translates into CASSRGVQIHNEQFF.